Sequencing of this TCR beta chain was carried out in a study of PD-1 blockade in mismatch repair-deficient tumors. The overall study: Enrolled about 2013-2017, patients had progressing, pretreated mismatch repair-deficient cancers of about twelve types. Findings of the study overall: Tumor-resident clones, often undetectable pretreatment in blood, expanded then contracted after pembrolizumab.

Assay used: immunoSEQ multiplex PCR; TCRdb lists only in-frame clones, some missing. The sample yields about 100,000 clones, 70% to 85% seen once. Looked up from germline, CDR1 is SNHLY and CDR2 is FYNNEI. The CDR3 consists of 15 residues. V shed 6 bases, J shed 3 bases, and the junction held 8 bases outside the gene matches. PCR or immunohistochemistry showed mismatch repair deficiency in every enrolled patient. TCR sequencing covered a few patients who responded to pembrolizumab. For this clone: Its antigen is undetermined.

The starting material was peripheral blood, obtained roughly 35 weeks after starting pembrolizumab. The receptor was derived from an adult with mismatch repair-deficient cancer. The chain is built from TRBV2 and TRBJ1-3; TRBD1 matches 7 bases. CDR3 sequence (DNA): TGTGCCAGCAGCGAAACCGGGACAGATGGAAACACCATATATTTT. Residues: CASSETGTDGNTIYF. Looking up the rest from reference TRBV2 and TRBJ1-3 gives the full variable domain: EPEVTQTPSHQVTQMGQEVILRCVPISNHLYFYWYRQILGQKVEFLVSFYNNEISEKSEIFDDQFSVERPDGSNFTLKIRSTKLEDSAMYFCASSETGTDGNTIYFGEGSWLTVV.